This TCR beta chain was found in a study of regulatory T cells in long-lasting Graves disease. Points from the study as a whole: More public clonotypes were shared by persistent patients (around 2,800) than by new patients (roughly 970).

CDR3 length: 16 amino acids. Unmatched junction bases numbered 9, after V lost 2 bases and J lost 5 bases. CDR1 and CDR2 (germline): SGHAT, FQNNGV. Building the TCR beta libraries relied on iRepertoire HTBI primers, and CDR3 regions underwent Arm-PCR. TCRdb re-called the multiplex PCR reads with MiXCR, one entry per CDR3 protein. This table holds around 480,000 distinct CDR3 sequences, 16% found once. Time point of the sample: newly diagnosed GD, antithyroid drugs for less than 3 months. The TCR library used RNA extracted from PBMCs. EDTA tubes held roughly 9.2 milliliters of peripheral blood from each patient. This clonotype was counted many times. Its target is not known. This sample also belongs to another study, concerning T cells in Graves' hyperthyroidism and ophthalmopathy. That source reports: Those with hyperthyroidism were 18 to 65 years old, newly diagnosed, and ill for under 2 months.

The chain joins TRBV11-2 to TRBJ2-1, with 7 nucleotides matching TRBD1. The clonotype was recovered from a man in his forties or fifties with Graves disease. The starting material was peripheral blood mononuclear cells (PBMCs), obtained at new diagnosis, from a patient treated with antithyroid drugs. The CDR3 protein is CASSLMGRQGNNEQFF. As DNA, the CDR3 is TGTGCCAGCAGCTTAATGGGTCGACAGGGTAACAATGAGCAGTTCTTC. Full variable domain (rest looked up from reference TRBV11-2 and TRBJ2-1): EAGVAQSPRYKIIEKRQSVAFWCNPISGHATLYWYQQILGQGPKLLIQFQNNGVVDDSQLPKDRFSAERLKGVDSTLKIQPAKLEDSAVYLCASSLMGRQGNNEQFFGPGTRLTVL.